What follows describes a single T cell receptor beta chain. Sample-barcoded 5' priming and a J-beta primer mix drove a second PCR of about 6 to 11 cycles. TCRdb recomputed calls from the 5' RACE reads with MiXCR, one row per CDR3 protein. The data contain about 1 million distinct CDR3 sequences, about 23% of them singletons. Per the germline V gene, CDR1 is DFQATT and CDR2 is SNEGSKA (reference sequence). V was shortened by 1 base and J by 6 bases, with 10 bases between the two germline ends. The length of the CDR3 is 13 residues. The sample belongs to a study of blood T cells in healthy people across ages. The sample was also linked to a second study, of T cells of mothers and their children.

The sequencing input was blood. The chain combines TRBV20-1 with TRBJ2-1; D is unclear. The receptor was isolated from a girl aged 2 to 10 in good health. In DNA form, the CDR3 reads TGCAGTGCTAGAGTTCTGGGCGGCAATGAGCAGTTCTTC. Its protein product is CSARVLGGNEQFF.